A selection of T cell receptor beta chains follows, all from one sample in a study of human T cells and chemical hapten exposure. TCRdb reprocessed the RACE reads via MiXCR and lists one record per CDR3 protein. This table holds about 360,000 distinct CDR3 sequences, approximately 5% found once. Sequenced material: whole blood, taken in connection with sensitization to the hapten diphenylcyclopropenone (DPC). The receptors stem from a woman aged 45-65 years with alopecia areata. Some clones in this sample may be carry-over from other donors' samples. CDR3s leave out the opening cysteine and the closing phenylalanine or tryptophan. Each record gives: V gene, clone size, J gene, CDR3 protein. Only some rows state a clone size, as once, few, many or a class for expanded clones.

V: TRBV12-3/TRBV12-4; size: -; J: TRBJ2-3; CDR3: ASRQGSTDTQY
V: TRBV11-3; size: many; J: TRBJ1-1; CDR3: ASSLFGNTEAF
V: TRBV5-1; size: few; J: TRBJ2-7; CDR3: ASSPIGTGVYEQY
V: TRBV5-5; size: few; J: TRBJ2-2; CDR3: ASTLPQANTGELF
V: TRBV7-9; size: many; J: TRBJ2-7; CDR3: ASSSREGYEQY
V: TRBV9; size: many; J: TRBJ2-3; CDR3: ASSVGGQLTDTQY
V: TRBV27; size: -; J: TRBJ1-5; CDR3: ASSLAQGYSNQPQH
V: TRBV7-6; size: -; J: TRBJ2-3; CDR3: ASSKEWGDTQY
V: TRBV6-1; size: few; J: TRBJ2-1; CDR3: ASSEAIAGGLNNEQF
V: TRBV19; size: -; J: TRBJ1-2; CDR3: ASSIAQGGYGYT
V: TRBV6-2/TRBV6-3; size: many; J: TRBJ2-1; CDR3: ASSYSSYERLVPRNEQF
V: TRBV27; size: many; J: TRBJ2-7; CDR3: ASSLSGGPYEQY
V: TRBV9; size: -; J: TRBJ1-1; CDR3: ASSPRQGAVNTEAF
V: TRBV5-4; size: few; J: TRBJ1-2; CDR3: ASSSQTGSNYGYT
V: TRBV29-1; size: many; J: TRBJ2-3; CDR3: SGREWGASTQY
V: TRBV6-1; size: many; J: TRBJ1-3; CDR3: ASMGGGNTIY